This TCR beta chain was identified during a study of blood T cells in healthy people across ages. The study, taken as a whole, reports: Per million T cells, TCR beta diversity dropped roughly linearly as age increased. Strong correlation linked observed beta diversity and percent naive T cells.

Using a J-beta primer mix together with a sample-barcoded 5' primer, a second PCR was run for about 7 to 12 cycles. Carrying 12 random nucleotides, a template-switch adaptor labeled each individual cDNA molecule. At least 2.5 million CDR3-containing paired-end reads were obtained per sample. In TCRdb, the 5' RACE reads were re-called with MiXCR into one record per CDR3 protein. The sample carries about 830,000 distinct CDR3 sequences, roughly 50% recorded once. Details on this clonotype: Antigen specificity is unknown.

CDR1 and CDR2 from the germline V gene are SGHTA and FQGTGA. CDR3 length: 14 amino acids. Trimming removed 5 bases from V and 9 bases from J, with 17 bases in between. This clonotype was sampled from a man aged 25 to 45 in good health. The sequenced sample consisted of blood. The genes are TRBV7-3 and TRBJ2-1, with D uncertain. The CDR3 reads CASSPRFDGSEQFF. CDR3 nucleotide sequence: TGTGCCAGCAGCCCACGCTTTGACGGTAGTGAGCAGTTCTTC.